This is a list of T cell receptor beta chains from one sample in a study of shared clonotypes between healthy human individuals. The table came from immunoSEQ multiplex PCR; TCRdb's copy has only in-frame clones and leaves some out. The sample consists of 950,000 to 1,100,000 clones, around 82% of them appearing once. The specimen was memory CD4+ T cells from PBMCs. The receptors were gathered from a man aged 18-30 years in good health. Some clones in this sample may be carry-over from other donors' samples. Both conserved end residues are part of each CDR3. The D gene is left open where the match is weak. Size is stated for part of the rows, as once, few or many counts, or as a class when the clone is expanded.

cdr3_nt: TGTGCCAGCAGTTCACTGGTCCGAGATACGCAGTATTTT
cdr3_aa: CASSSLVRDTQYF
v_call: TRBV28
j_call: TRBJ2-3
clone_size: .
d_call: .

cdr3_nt: TGTGCCAGTAGTATGGGGAGCTCCTACGAGCAGTACTTC
cdr3_aa: CASSMGSSYEQYF
v_call: TRBV19
j_call: TRBJ2-7
clone_size: .
d_call: .

cdr3_nt: TGTGCCAGCAGTGAGGCAGGGCCCCCCTACGAGCAGTACTTC
cdr3_aa: CASSEAGPPYEQYF
v_call: TRBV6-1
j_call: TRBJ2-7
clone_size: .
d_call: .

cdr3_nt: TGTGCCAGCAGTCCCCCTGGTGGAAGCTCCTACGAGCAGTACTTC
cdr3_aa: CASSPPGGSSYEQYF
v_call: TRBV28
j_call: TRBJ2-7
clone_size: .
d_call: .

cdr3_nt: TGTGCCAGCAGCGTAGTCGAGCACAATGAGCAGTTCTTC
cdr3_aa: CASSVVEHNEQFF
v_call: TRBV9
j_call: TRBJ2-1
clone_size: .
d_call: .

cdr3_nt: TGTGCCAGCAGTGAACCTTCCCCAGGGGGCTACGAGCAGTACTTC
cdr3_aa: CASSEPSPGGYEQYF
v_call: TRBV6-1
j_call: TRBJ2-7
clone_size: .
d_call: TRBD1

cdr3_nt: TGTGCCAGCACGGGCACCCCAGAGGGTGAAAAACTGTTTTTT
cdr3_aa: CASTGTPEGEKLFF
v_call: TRBV28
j_call: TRBJ1-4
clone_size: .
d_call: .

cdr3_nt: TGTGCCAGCAGCTCCGGGACTAGCGGGAGGGTAGCCCTGAACGAGCAGTACTTC
cdr3_aa: CASSSGTSGRVALNEQYF
v_call: TRBV13
j_call: TRBJ2-7
clone_size: .
d_call: TRBD2

cdr3_nt: TGTGCCAGCAGTGTAGTCAGGGAGCAGTTCTTC
cdr3_aa: CASSVVREQFF
v_call: TRBV2
j_call: TRBJ2-1
clone_size: .
d_call: .

cdr3_nt: TGCAGCGTTGTAGGAGGGCCTGGCGCAGATACGCAGTATTTT
cdr3_aa: CSVVGGPGADTQYF
v_call: TRBV29-1
j_call: TRBJ2-3
clone_size: .
d_call: .

cdr3_nt: TGCGCCAGCAGCCCCGCCATTAGCAATCAGCCCCAGCATTTT
cdr3_aa: CASSPAISNQPQHF
v_call: TRBV4-1
j_call: TRBJ1-5
clone_size: .
d_call: .

cdr3_nt: TGTGCCAGCAGCGCCTCCCCCTACAATGAGCAGTTCTTC
cdr3_aa: CASSASPYNEQFF
v_call: TRBV28
j_call: TRBJ2-1
clone_size: .
d_call: .

cdr3_nt: TGCGCCAGCAGCGAGGCTTACGAGCAGTACTTC
cdr3_aa: CASSEAYEQYF
v_call: TRBV5-1
j_call: TRBJ2-7
clone_size: few
d_call: .

cdr3_nt: TGTGCCAGCAGCTCGGGGGGGAATACCAATCAGCCCCAGCATTTT
cdr3_aa: CASSSGGNTNQPQHF
v_call: TRBV7-2
j_call: TRBJ1-5
clone_size: .
d_call: .

cdr3_nt: TGTGCCAGCAGCTCCGCCAAGACAGACAGGGATGAAAAACTGTTTTTT
cdr3_aa: CASSSAKTDRDEKLFF
v_call: TRBV7-9
j_call: TRBJ1-4
clone_size: .
d_call: TRBD1

cdr3_nt: TGTGCCAGCAGCTTTGGCGGGAACGGGCAGTACTTC
cdr3_aa: CASSFGGNGQYF
v_call: TRBV5-6
j_call: TRBJ2-7
clone_size: once
d_call: .

cdr3_nt: TGTGCCAGCAGCGATCGAGGGAGCGGGAGGACAGATACGCAGTATTTT
cdr3_aa: CASSDRGSGRTDTQYF
v_call: TRBV11-3
j_call: TRBJ2-3
clone_size: .
d_call: TRBD2

cdr3_nt: TGTGCCAGCAGCCCCTACGTGGGACTCCCTTACGAGCAGTACTTC
cdr3_aa: CASSPYVGLPYEQYF
v_call: TRBV6-5
j_call: TRBJ2-7
clone_size: .
d_call: .

cdr3_nt: TGTGCCACGTTAGACTCCGGGACAGGGGCTCAGCCCCAGCATTTT
cdr3_aa: CATLDSGTGAQPQHF
v_call: TRBV19
j_call: TRBJ1-5
clone_size: .
d_call: TRBD1

cdr3_nt: TGTGCCAGCAGCTTAACAGGACAGGGGGCTGGAAACACCATATATTTT
cdr3_aa: CASSLTGQGAGNTIYF
v_call: TRBV7-3
j_call: TRBJ1-3
clone_size: .
d_call: TRBD1

cdr3_nt: TGTGCCAGCAGCGGCCCCGGGACAGGGGTAGACCAGTACTTC
cdr3_aa: CASSGPGTGVDQYF
v_call: TRBV9
j_call: TRBJ2-5
clone_size: .
d_call: TRBD1

cdr3_nt: TGTGCCAGCAGCTTGGGGACAGGGCCTGGCTACACCTTC
cdr3_aa: CASSLGTGPGYTF
v_call: TRBV5-8
j_call: TRBJ1-2
clone_size: .
d_call: TRBD1

cdr3_nt: TGTGCCAGCAGTTCTAGCGGGGGCGGGGTCGGTACGCAGTATTTT
cdr3_aa: CASSSSGGGVGTQYF
v_call: TRBV28
j_call: TRBJ2-3
clone_size: .
d_call: TRBD2

cdr3_nt: TGCGCCAGCAGCTTCCTGGACGAGACCCAGTACTTC
cdr3_aa: CASSFLDETQYF
v_call: TRBV5-1
j_call: TRBJ2-5
clone_size: .
d_call: .